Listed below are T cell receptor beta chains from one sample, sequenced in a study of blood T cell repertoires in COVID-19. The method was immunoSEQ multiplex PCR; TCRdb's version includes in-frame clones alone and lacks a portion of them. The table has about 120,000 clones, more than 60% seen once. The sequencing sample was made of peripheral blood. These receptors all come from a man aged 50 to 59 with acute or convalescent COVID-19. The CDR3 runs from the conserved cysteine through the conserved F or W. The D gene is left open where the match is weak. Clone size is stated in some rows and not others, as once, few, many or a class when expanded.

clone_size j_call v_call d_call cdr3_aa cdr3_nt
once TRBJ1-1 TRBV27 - CASSSYRTDRNTEAFF TGTGCCAGCAGTTCATATCGGACAGACAGAAACACTGAAGCTTTCTTT
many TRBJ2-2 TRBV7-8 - CASSSRLAPEELFF TGTGCCAGCAGCTCCCGACTCGCCCCGGAGGAGCTGTTTTTT
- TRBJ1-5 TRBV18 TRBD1 CASSPQTGTGAFYSNQPQHF TGTGCCAGCTCACCACAGACCGGGACAGGAGCCTTCTATAGCAATCAGCCCCAGCATTTT
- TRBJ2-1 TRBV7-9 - CASSFGRNEQFF TGTGCCAGCAGCTTTGGGAGGAATGAGCAGTTCTTC
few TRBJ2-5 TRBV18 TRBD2 CASSPPSGKETQYF TGTGCCAGCTCACCGCCTAGCGGGAAGGAGACCCAGTACTTC
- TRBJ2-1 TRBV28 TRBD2 CASVTSGNNEQFF TGTGCCAGCGTCACTAGCGGGAACAATGAGCAGTTCTTC
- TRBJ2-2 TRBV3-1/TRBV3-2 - CASSPQVAHTGELFF TGTGCCAGCAGCCCTCAGGTAGCGCACACCGGGGAGCTGTTTTTT
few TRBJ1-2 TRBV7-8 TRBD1 CASSLGRGRTYGYTF TGTGCCAGCAGCTTAGGCAGGGGGCGTACCTATGGCTACACCTTC
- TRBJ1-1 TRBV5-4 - CASSGGVRTANTEAFF TGTGCCAGCAGCGGGGGGGTGCGGACCGCGAACACTGAAGCTTTCTTT
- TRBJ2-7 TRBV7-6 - CASSPSTGSYEQYF TGTGCCAGCAGCCCATCGACAGGTTCATACGAGCAGTACTTC
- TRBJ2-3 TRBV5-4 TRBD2 CASRPDIAGGRTDTQYF TGTGCCAGCAGGCCTGATATAGCGGGGGGGCGCACAGATACGCAGTATTTT
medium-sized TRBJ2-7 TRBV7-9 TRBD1 CASSSNDRGINHEQYF TGTGCCAGCAGCTCGAACGACAGGGGCATAAACCACGAGCAGTACTTC
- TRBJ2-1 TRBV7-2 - CASSLAAHNNEQFF TGTGCCAGCAGCTTAGCGGCACATAACAATGAGCAGTTCTTC
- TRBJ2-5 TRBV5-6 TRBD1 CASSLGYRGLQETQYF TGTGCCAGCAGCTTGGGGTACAGGGGCCTACAAGAGACCCAGTACTTC
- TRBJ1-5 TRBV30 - CAWSVSYGNRNQPQHF TGTGCCTGGAGTGTATCGTATGGTAACCGGAATCAGCCCCAGCATTTT
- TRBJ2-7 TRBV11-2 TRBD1 CASSFSGQGFDEQYF TGTGCCAGCAGCTTCTCGGGACAGGGGTTCGACGAGCAGTACTTC
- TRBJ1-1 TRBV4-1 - CASSQVGQSPSGTEAFF TGCGCCAGCAGCCAAGTGGGGCAATCCCCCTCGGGCACTGAAGCTTTCTTT
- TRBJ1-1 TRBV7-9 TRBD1 CASSAGTGLEAFF TGTGCCAGCAGCGCAGGGACAGGGCTAGAAGCTTTCTTT
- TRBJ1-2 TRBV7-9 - CAIYRAGYGYTF TGTGCCATCTACAGGGCGGGCTATGGCTACACCTTC
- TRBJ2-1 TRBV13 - CASSEYFAGFYNEQFF TGTGCCAGCAGCGAGTATTTCGCGGGATTTTACAATGAGCAGTTCTTC
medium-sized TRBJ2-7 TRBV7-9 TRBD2 CASSSGGSSYEQYF TGTGCCAGCAGCTCGGGAGGCAGCTCCTACGAGCAGTACTTC
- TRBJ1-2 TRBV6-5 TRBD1 CASRNTGGGGYTF TGTGCCAGCAGAAACACAGGGGGCGGCGGCTACACCTTC
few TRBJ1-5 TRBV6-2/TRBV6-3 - CASSSTESNQPQHF TGTGCCAGCAGTTCGACAGAAAGCAATCAGCCCCAGCATTTT
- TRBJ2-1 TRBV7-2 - CASSHSGTYNEQFF TGTGCCAGCAGCCATAGCGGAACCTACAATGAGCAGTTCTTC
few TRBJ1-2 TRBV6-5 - CASSSRTSTNYGYTF TGTGCCAGCAGTTCCCGGACATCCACTAACTATGGCTACACCTTC
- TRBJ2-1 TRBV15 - CATSRDRPGGFLNEQFF TGTGCCACCAGCAGAGACCGCCCAGGGGGGTTTCTCAATGAGCAGTTCTTC
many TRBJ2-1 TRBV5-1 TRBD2 CASSLGWTRWRLAGYYNEQFF TGCGCCAGCAGCTTGGGCTGGACAAGGTGGAGACTAGCGGGATACTACAATGAGCAGTTCTTC
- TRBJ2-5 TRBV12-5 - CASGLGRGEQETQYF TGTGCTAGTGGTTTGGGTCGCGGGGAGCAAGAGACCCAGTACTTC
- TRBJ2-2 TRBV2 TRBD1 CASSDTGGAGELFF TGTGCCAGCAGTGACACAGGGGGTGCCGGGGAGCTGTTTTTT
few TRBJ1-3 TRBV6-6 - CASSQNAQANSGNTIYF TGTGCCAGCAGTCAGAACGCTCAGGCCAACTCTGGAAACACCATATATTTT
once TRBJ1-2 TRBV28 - CASKGRDYGYTF TGTGCCAGCAAAGGCAGGGACTATGGCTACACCTTC
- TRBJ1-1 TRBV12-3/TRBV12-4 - CASHKEVDTEAFF TGTGCCAGCCATAAAGAGGTGGACACTGAAGCTTTCTTT
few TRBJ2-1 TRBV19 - CASSIWGETIEQFF TGTGCCAGTAGTATTTGGGGGGAGACAATTGAGCAGTTCTTC